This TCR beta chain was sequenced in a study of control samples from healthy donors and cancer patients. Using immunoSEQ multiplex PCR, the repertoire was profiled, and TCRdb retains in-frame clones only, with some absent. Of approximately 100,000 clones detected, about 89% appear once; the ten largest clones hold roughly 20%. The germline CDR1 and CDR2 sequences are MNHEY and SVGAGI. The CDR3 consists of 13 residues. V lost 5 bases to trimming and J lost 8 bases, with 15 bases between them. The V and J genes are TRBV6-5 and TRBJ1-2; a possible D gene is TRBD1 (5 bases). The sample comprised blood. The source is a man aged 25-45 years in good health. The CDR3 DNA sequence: TGTGCCAGCAGTCCCGGGACGTCTAACGGCTACACCTTC. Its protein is CASSPGTSNGYTF.